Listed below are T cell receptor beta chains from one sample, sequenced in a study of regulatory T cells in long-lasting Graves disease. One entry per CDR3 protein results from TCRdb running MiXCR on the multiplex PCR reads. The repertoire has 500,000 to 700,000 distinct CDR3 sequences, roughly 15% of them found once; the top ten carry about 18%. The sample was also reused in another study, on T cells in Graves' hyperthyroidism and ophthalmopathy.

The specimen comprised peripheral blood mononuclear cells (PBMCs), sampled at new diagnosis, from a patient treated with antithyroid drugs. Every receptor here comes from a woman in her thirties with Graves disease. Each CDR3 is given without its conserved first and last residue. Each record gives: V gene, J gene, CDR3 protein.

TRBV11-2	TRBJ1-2	ASSQSGRGLNGYT
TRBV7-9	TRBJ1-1	ASTSGGGIETEAF
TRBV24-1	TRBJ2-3	ATSDLTAETQY
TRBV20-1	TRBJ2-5	SASLPGVSETQY
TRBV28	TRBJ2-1	ASSLYRLKQF
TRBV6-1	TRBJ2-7	ASSSPGGGNSSYEQY
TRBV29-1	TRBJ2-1	SAAGFGDEQF
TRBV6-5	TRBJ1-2	ASSYSRGVNYGYT
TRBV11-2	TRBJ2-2	ASSSTSGSTGELF
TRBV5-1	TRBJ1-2	ASSLGGMDGYT
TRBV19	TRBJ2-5	ASTVGQGGAETQY
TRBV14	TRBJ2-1	ASSLTTPGLNLADEQF
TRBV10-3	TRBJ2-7	AIRYREVDYEQY
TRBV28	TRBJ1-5	ASSFAGARNQPQH
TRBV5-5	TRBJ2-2	ASSFWASGNTGELF
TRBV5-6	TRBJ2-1	ASSPPPGRGGYEQF
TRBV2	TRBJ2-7	ASKVSAGSYEQY
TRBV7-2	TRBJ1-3	ASSLVGDPMPGNTIY
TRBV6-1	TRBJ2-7	ASMARHSYEQY
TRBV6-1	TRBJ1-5	ASTLHSRGSNQPQH
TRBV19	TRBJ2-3	ASSIGGSADTQY
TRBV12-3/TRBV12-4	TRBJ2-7	ASSQDSRRELYEQY
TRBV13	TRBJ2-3	ASSSQGGSPDTQY
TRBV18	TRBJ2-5	ASSPTQQETQY
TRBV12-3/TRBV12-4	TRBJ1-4	ASTKPGTGVGIEEKLF